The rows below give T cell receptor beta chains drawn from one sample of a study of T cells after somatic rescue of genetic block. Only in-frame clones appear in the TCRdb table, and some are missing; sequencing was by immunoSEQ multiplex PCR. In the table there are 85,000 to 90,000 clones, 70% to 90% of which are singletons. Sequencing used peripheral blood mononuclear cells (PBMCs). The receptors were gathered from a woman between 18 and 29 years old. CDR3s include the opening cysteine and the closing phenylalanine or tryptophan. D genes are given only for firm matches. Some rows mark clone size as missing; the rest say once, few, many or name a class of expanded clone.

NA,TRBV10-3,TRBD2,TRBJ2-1,TGTGCCATCAGTGGGACTAGCGGGTACAATGAGCAGTTCTTC,CAISGTSGYNEQFF
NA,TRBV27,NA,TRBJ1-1,TGTGCCAGCAGTTTAATGTGGGGGTCCGAAGCTTTCTTT,CASSLMWGSEAFF
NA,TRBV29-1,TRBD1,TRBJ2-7,TGCAGCGTTGAGGAAGGACAGGGGGAAAATTACGAGCAGTACTTC,CSVEEGQGENYEQYF
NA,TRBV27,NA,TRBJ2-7,TGTGCCAGCAGTTTAAGGCGGCCAACCTACGAGCAGTACTTC,CASSLRRPTYEQYF
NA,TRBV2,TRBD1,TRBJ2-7,TGTGCCAGCAGTTTCCAGGGGGCTTACGAGCAGTACTTC,CASSFQGAYEQYF
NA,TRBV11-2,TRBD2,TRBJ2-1,TGTGCCACCTCTCTCCTAGCGGGAGGTTTCAATGAGCAGTTCTTC,CATSLLAGGFNEQFF
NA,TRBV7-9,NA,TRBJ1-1,TGTGCCAGCAGCCCCCTAAGAGGGTTGATGAACACTGAAGCTTTCTTT,CASSPLRGLMNTEAFF
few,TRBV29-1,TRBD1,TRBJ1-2,TGCAGCGTTGAAGATCGAGGCAGGGGGCATGGCTACACCTTC,CSVEDRGRGHGYTF
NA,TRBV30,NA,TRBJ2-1,TGTGCCTGGAGATGGGAGCGGCGACACAATGAGCAGTTCTTC,CAWRWERRHNEQFF
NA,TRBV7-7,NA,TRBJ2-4,TGTGCTAGCAGCTTAGGGGAGGGGGGCCGTCAGTACTTC,CASSLGEGGRQYF
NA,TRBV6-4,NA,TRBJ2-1,TGTGCCAGCAGTGAGGGGGGCGGGAGCACCAATGAACAGTTCTTC,CASSEGGGSTNEQFF
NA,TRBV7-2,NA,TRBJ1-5,TGTGCCAGCAGCTTAAGAGTTGGGGGCTTCAATCAGCCCCAGCATTTT,CASSLRVGGFNQPQHF
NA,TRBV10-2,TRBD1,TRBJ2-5,TGCGCCAGTAAAACCCCGGGACAGACGATGAAGGAGACCCAGTACTTC,CASKTPGQTMKETQYF
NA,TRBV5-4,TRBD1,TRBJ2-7,TGTGCCAGCAGCTTGCCGGGACAGGGGAAGGTTGGGCAGTACTTC,CASSLPGQGKVGQYF
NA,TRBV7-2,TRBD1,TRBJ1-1,TGTGCCAGCAGCCCTACAGGGGCGGCCACTGAAGCTTTCTTT,CASSPTGAATEAFF
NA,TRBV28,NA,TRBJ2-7,TGTGCCAGCAGCTCTCGGCCGCCGTACGAGCAGTACTTC,CASSSRPPYEQYF
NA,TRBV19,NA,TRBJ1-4,TGTGCCAGTAAGGGAGAACAGGATAATGAAAAACTGTTTTTT,CASKGEQDNEKLFF
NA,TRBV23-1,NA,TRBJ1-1,TGCGCCAGCAGTCAACCAGACGGCCCGGGGACTGAAGCTTTCTTT,CASSQPDGPGTEAFF
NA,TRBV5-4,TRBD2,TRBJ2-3,TGTGCCAGCAGCCCCCACGGGGGGTCGGATACGCAGTATTTT,CASSPHGGSDTQYF
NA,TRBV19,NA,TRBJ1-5,TGTGCCAGTAGTATCTTGGGGAATCAGCCCCAGCATTTT,CASSILGNQPQHF
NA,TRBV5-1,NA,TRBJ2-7,TGCGCCAGCAGCAGAAAAGGGTACGAGCAGTACTTC,CASSRKGYEQYF